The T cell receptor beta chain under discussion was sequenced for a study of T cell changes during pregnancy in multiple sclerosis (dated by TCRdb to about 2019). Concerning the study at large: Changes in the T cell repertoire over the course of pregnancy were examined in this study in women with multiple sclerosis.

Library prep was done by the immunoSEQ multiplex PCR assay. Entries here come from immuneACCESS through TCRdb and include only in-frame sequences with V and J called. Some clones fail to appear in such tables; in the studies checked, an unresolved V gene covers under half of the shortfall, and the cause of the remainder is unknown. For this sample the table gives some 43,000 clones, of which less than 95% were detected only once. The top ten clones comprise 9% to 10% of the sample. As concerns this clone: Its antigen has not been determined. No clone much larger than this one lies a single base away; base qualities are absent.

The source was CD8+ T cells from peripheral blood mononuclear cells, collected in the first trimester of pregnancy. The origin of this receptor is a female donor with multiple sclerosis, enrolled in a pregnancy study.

The CDR3 reads as follows: CASSEILGGSYNEQFF. At the DNA level, the sequence is TGTGCCAGCAGCGAGATACTGGGGGGTTCCTACAATGAGCAGTTCTTC. Recombination linked TRBV11-2 to TRBJ2-1; matching of 6 bases hints at TRBD2 as the D gene. In the germline V gene, CDR1 corresponds to SGHAT and CDR2 to FQNNGV. The CDR3 has 16 amino acids, counting the end cysteine and phenylalanine. CDR3 DNA only is kept here, 48 bases in frame from base 1. V is clipped by 5 bases and J by 1 base, and the sequence between their germline boundaries is 15 bases long.